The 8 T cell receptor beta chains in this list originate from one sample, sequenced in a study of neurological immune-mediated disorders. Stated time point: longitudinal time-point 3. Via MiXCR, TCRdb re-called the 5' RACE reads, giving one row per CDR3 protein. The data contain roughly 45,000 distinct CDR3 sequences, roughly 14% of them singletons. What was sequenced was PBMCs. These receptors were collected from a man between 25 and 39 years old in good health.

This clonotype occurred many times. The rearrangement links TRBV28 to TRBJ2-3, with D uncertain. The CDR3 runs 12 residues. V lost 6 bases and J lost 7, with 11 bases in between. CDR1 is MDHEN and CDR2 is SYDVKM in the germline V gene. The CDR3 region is CASSKVPNTQYF. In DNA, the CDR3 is TGTGCCAGCAGCAAAGTCCCAAATACGCAGTATTTT.

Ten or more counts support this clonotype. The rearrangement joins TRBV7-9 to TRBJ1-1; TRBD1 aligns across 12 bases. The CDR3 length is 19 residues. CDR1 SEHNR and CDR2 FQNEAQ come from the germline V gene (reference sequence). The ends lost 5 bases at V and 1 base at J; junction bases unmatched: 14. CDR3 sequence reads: CASSPLWGQGAVSNTEAFF. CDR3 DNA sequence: TGTGCCAGCAGCCCTCTGTGGGGACAGGGGGCAGTTTCGAACACTGAAGCTTTCTTT.

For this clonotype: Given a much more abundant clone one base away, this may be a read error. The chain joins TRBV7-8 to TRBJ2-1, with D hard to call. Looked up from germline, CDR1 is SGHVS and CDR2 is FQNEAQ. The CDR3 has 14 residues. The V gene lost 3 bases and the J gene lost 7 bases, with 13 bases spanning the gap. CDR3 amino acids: CASSFLVRINEQFF. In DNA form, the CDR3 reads TGTGCCAGCAGCTTCCTAGTAAGGATTAATGAGCAGTTCTTC.

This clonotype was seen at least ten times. CDR3 sequence (DNA): TGCAGCGTGCCTGCCGGGACAGGGCAGGCCGGGGAGCTGTTTTTT. Its protein product is CSVPAGTGQAGELFF. The rearrangement uses TRBV29-1 and TRBJ2-2; 9 bases are shared with TRBD1. The CDR3 is made up of 15 amino acids. Germline V CDR1 and CDR2: SQVTM, ANQGSEA. The trim removed 6 bases at V and 6 bases at J, leaving 11 bases unmatched.

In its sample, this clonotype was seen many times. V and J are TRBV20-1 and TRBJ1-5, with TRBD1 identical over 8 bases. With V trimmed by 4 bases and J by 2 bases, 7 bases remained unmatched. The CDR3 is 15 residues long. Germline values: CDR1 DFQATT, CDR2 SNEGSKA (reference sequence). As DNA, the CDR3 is TGCAGTGCTAAAGACAGGGGAGGCGGCAATCAGCCCCAGCATTTT. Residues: CSAKDRGGGNQPQHF.

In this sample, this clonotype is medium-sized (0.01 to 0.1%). The CDR3 reads CASSLEAFAVSYTF. CDR3 nucleotide sequence: TGTGCCAGCAGCTTGGAGGCCTTCGCTGTGAGCTACACCTTC. The rearrangement uses TRBV5-5 and TRBJ1-2; D gene unclear. The length of the CDR3 is 14 residues. Germline V gene sequence: CDR1 SGHKS, CDR2 YYEKEE (reference sequence). V was shortened by 0 bases and J by 9 bases, with 15 bases between the two germline ends.

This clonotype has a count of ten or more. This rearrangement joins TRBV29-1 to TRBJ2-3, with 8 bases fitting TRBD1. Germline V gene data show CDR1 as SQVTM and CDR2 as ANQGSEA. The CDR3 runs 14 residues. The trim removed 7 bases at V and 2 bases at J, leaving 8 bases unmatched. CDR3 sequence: CSAWDRSFTDTQYF. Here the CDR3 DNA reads TGCAGCGCCTGGGACAGGTCTTTCACAGATACGCAGTATTTT.

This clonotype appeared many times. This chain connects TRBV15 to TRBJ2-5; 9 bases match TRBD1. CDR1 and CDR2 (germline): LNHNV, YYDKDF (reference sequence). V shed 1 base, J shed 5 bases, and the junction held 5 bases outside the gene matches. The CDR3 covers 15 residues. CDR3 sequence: CATSRARDRGETQYF. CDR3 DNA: TGTGCCACCAGCAGAGCCCGAGACAGGGGGGAGACCCAGTACTTC.